The 22 T cell receptor beta chains given below trace back to one sample, sequenced in a study of T-cell reconstitution after alpha-beta-depleted transplantation in children. During its preparation, the TCRbeta library received unique molecular identifiers. A single record per CDR3 protein comes from TCRdb applying MiXCR to the PCR reads. The top ten clones hold over 25% of a sample with a few hundred thousand distinct CDR3 sequences, around 15% of them seen once. Sequencing used PBMCs, mostly from graft donor cells, obtained 360 days after TCRalphabeta/CD19-depleted stem cell transplant. The receptors were sampled from a boy under two years old who had a stem cell transplant for Wiskott-Aldrich syndrome, so the T cells may come from the graft donor.

The sample holds a few counts of this clonotype. The chain is built from TRBV5-1 and TRBJ1-1; D uncertain. Per the germline V gene, CDR1 is SGHRS and CDR2 is YFSETQ. This CDR3 spans 14 amino acids. V was clipped by 3 bases and J by 0 bases, with 9 bases between them. The CDR3 region has the DNA TGCGCCAGCAGCTCGATACTAATGAACACTGAAGCTTTCTTT. Translation: CASSSILMNTEAFF.

There are many counts of this clonotype. V usage is TRBV12-3 or TRBV12-4 and J usage is TRBJ2-1, with a weak D call TRBD1 (5 bases). CDR3 length equals 14 residues. With 0 bases removed from V and 6 bases from J, the gap between germline ends came to 9 bases. CDR3 region: CASSLAEGANEQFF. The CDR3 DNA reads TGTGCCAGCAGTTTAGCGGAAGGGGCCAATGAGCAGTTCTTC.

The rearrangement links TRBV24-1 to TRBJ2-3; D perhaps matches TRBD2 (6 bases). The germline CDR1 and CDR2 sequences are KGHDR and SFDVKD. V was clipped by 1 base and J by 6 bases, with 19 bases between them. The CDR3 covers 17 residues. CDR3: CATSDFGTRPRGDTQYF. The DNA for the CDR3 is TGTGCCACCAGTGATTTCGGGACTCGCCCTCGGGGGGATACGCAGTATTTT.

This clonotype was observed a handful of times. The rearrangement links TRBV2 to TRBJ2-7, with TRBD2 identical over 7 bases. CDR3 length: 15 amino acids. Germline V lookup: CDR1 SNHLY, CDR2 FYNNEI. V gave up 7 bases and J gave up 2 bases; unmatched junction bases: 11. The CDR3 here is CASTPGGAGAYEQYF. The DNA for the CDR3 is TGTGCCAGCACCCCCGGCGGGGCGGGGGCCTACGAGCAGTACTTC.

The table lists this clonotype with many counts. V is TRBV6-2 or TRBV6-3 and J is TRBJ2-7; TRBD2 aligns across 7 bases. With 3 bases clipped from V and 3 bases from J, the junction kept 26 bases outside the gene matches. The V gene's germline CDR1 is MNHEY and CDR2 SVGEGT. This CDR3 is 21 amino acids long. In nucleotides, the CDR3 is TGTGCCAGCAGTTATCCTTCATTACAGAGCCGAAACGGACTAGTTTACTACGAGCAGTACTTC. Translating gives CASSYPSLQSRNGLVYYEQYF.

V and J are TRBV6-5 and TRBJ2-1, with TRBD2 as a possible D gene (7 bases). V lost 0 bases and J 4 bases, leaving 13 bases between the germline ends. The CDR3 is made up of 16 amino acids. From germline, CDR1 is MNHEY and CDR2 SVGAGI. The CDR3 bases are TGTGCCAGCAGTTACTCTGGGGGGAGGGGGTACAATGAGCAGTTCTTC. Encoded protein: CASSYSGGRGYNEQFF.

This clonotype was recorded a few times. This chain joins TRBV5-1 and TRBJ1-2; D is perhaps TRBD1 (5 bases). The V end was cut by 8 bases, the J end by 0 bases, with 11 bases between. Per the germline V gene, CDR1 is SGHRS and CDR2 is YFSETQ. The CDR3 is 13 residues long. Written as DNA, the CDR3 is TGCGCCAGTCGACAGTCGCCTAACTATGGCTACACCTTC. Translating it yields CASRQSPNYGYTF.

At least ten counts were recorded for this clonotype. The chain joins TRBV7-8 to TRBJ2-7; D may correspond to TRBD1 or TRBD2 (5 bases each). The germline gives CDR1 SGHVS, CDR2 FQNEAQ. The ends were cut back, 1 base at V and 3 bases at J, with 25 bases in the middle. The CDR3 totals 19 residues. CDR3 in DNA: TGTGCCAGCAGCTTAGGGGTACATTGGGACCAGGGAATAGACTACGAGCAGTACTTC. As protein: CASSLGVHWDQGIDYEQYF. Full variable domain (outside the CDR3, taken from reference TRBV7-8 and TRBJ2-7): GAGVSQSPRYKVAKRGQDVALRCDPISGHVSLFWYQQALGQGPEFLTYFQNEAQLDKSGLPSDRFFAERPEGSVSTLKIQRTQQEDSAVYLCASSLGVHWDQGIDYEQYFGPGTRLTVT.

This clonotype was seen ten or more times. The chain carries TRBV20-1 and TRBJ2-6, with TRBD2 as a possible D gene (6 bases). Germline V gene lookup returns CDR1 DFQATT and CDR2 SNEGSKA (reference sequence). Trimming shortened V by 5 bases and J by 0 bases, and 17 bases separated the two germline ends. This CDR3 is 17 amino acids long. The CDR3 loop reads CSARRRAKYSGANVLTF. CDR3 in DNA: TGCAGTGCTCGACGGAGGGCGAAATACTCTGGGGCCAACGTCCTGACTTTC.

The chain employs TRBV11-1 and TRBJ2-2; D remains unclear. This CDR3 has 18 amino acids. Trimming left V 2 bases short and J 2 bases short, with 18 bases between. Looked up from germline, CDR1 is SGHAT and CDR2 is FQDESV (reference sequence). The CDR3 DNA is TGTGCCAGCAGCTTAAAGTCCAGACTGGGATCAAACACCGGGGAGCTGTTTTTT. Translated: CASSLKSRLGSNTGELFF.

The J gene is TRBJ1-5, the V gene TRBV20-1; D is perhaps TRBD1 (6 bases). This CDR3 comprises 17 residues. CDR1 DFQATT and CDR2 SNEGSKA come from the germline V gene (reference sequence). Trimming took 5 bases from V and 3 from J, leaving 23 bases between them. The chain's CDR3 is CSAHGPGGRVDNQPQHF. CDR3 coding DNA: TGCAGTGCTCACGGCCCTGGGGGGCGAGTGGACAATCAGCCCCAGCATTTT.

The sample holds a few counts of this clonotype. The V and J genes are TRBV2 and TRBJ2-7; D is ambiguous. The CDR3 is 13 residues long. V lost 8 bases, J lost 1 base, and 12 bases lay in between. Germline values: CDR1 SNHLY, CDR2 FYNNEI. The CDR3 spells CASGVLPSYEQYF. CDR3 coding DNA: TGTGCCAGCGGGGTCCTACCATCCTACGAGCAGTACTTC. Full variable domain (missing parts from reference TRBV2 and TRBJ2-7): EPEVTQTPSHQVTQMGQEVILRCVPISNHLYFYWYRQILGQKVEFLVSFYNNEISEKSEIFDDQFSVERPDGSNFTLKIRSTKLEDSAMYFCASGVLPSYEQYFGPGTRLTVT.

This sequence joins TRBV20-1 and TRBJ2-1; 7 nucleotides agree with TRBD1. V trimming: 3 bases; J trimming: 0 bases; junction bases outside the gene matches: 8. This CDR3 is 16 amino acids long. Germline V gene lookup returns CDR1 DFQATT and CDR2 SNEGSKA (reference sequence). The CDR3 region is CSASPTGPSSYNEQFF. In DNA, the CDR3 is TGCAGTGCTAGCCCGACAGGGCCAAGCTCCTACAATGAGCAGTTCTTC.

The J gene is TRBJ2-7, the V gene TRBV7-9, with 7 bases that match TRBD1. The CDR3 spans 14 residues. The germline V gene encodes CDR1 SEHNR and CDR2 FQNEAQ (reference sequence). J was trimmed by 1 base and V by 3 bases; bases with no gene match: 3. The DNA of the CDR3 is TGTGCCAGCAGCTTCCAGGGGGTATCCTACGAGCAGTACTTC. Translation: CASSFQGVSYEQYF.

A few counts support this clonotype. The chain links TRBV10-3 to TRBJ1-5, with D perhaps TRBD1 (6 bases). CDR1 is ENHRY and CDR2 is SYGVKD in the germline V gene. The CDR3 extends over 12 amino acids. Trimming pared 0 bases from V and 15 bases from J, leaving 12 bases between. In DNA form, the CDR3 reads TGTGCCATCAGTGAGTCGAGGGACATAAGGCATTTT. Translation: CAISESRDIRHF.

The rearrangement links TRBV2 to TRBJ2-5; TRBD1 agrees at 8 bases. The germline CDR1 and CDR2 sequences are SNHLY and FYNNEI. This CDR3 spans 16 amino acids. With V trimmed by 7 bases and J by 2 bases, 12 bases remained unmatched. The CDR3 DNA reads as TGTGCCAGCACTGGGCCACCGGGACAGGCACAAGAGACCCAGTACTTC. Translated: CASTGPPGQAQETQYF.

The rearrangement links TRBV18 to TRBJ2-5; tentative D call: TRBD1 (5 bases). Germline-derived CDR1 and CDR2 are KGHSH and LQKENI. V was clipped by 2 bases and J by 2 bases, with 15 bases between them. CDR3 size: 16 residues. This chain's CDR3 is CASSPGLATVQETQYF. DNA for the CDR3: TGTGCCAGCTCACCAGGCCTGGCGACAGTACAAGAGACCCAGTACTTC. The full variable domain, in which reference TRBV18 and TRBJ2-5 provide the parts outside the CDR3, is NAGVMQNPRHLVRRRGQEARLRCSPMKGHSHVYWYRQLPEEGLKFMVYLQKENIIDESGMPKERFSAEFPKEGPSILRIQQVVRGDSAAYFCASSPGLATVQETQYFGPGTRLLVL.

This rearrangement joins TRBV7-9 to TRBJ1-2, with D tentatively TRBD1 (5 bases). The germline gives CDR1 SEHNR, CDR2 FQNEAQ (reference sequence). The V end lost 1 base, the J end lost 4 bases, and 19 bases lay between the germline ends. This CDR3 is built from 17 residues. In DNA form, the CDR3 reads TGTGCCAGCAGCTTAGGGGTCGGGACGACGAACCTCTATGGCTACACCTTC. Its protein is CASSLGVGTTNLYGYTF.

This clonotype was recorded at least ten times. This chain's CDR3 is CASSLSQLYEQYF. CDR3 bases: TGTGCCAGCAGCTTGTCACAGCTCTACGAGCAGTACTTC. The chain uses TRBV5-6 and TRBJ2-7; D call uncertain. Germline V gene data show CDR1 as SGHDT and CDR2 as YYEEEE. The V end lost 1 base, the J end lost 3 bases, and 8 bases lay between the germline ends. The CDR3 spans 13 residues. Variable domain in full (rest from reference TRBV5-6 and TRBJ2-7): DAGVTQSPTHLIKTRGQQVTLRCSPKSGHDTVSWYQQALGQGPQFIFQYYEEEERQRGNFPDRFSGHQFPNYSSELNVNALLLGDSALYLCASSLSQLYEQYFGPGTRLTVT.

This clonotype showed up just a few times. V gene TRBV11-1 combines with J gene TRBJ2-1, with 14 bases identical to TRBD2. This CDR3 is built from 19 residues. From germline, CDR1 is SGHAT and CDR2 FQDESV (reference sequence). After removal of 1 base from V and 4 bases from J, the junction contained 9 bases not matched to a gene. DNA of the CDR3: TGTGCCAGCAGCTTAGAATCCCGGGGACTAGCGGGAGCATACAATGAGCAGTTCTTC. Its protein product is CASSLESRGLAGAYNEQFF. Full variable domain (outside the CDR3, taken from reference TRBV11-1 and TRBJ2-1): EAEVAQSPRYKITEKSQAVAFWCDPISGHATLYWYRQILGQGPELLVQFQDESVVDDSQLPKDRFSAERLKGVDSTLKIQPAELGDSAMYLCASSLESRGLAGAYNEQFFGPGTRLTVL.

Many counts were recorded for this clonotype. The rearrangement joins TRBV9 to TRBJ2-7, with TRBD2 identical over 7 bases. Germline CDR1 reads SGDLS; CDR2 reads YYNGEE. The CDR3 has 16 amino acids. The V and J ends lost 5 bases and 6 bases, in that order; junction bases with no gene match: 17. The CDR3 DNA is TGTGCCAGCAGGGAGAGGGCTGGGCGGGAGATCTCCGAGCAGTACTTC. Amino acids: CASRERAGREISEQYF.

The gene calls are TRBV5-1 and TRBJ1-1; 7 bases fit TRBD1. Per the germline V gene, CDR1 is SGHRS and CDR2 is YFSETQ. J was trimmed by 0 bases and V by 0 bases; bases with no gene match: 2. The CDR3 length is 15 residues. CDR3 DNA sequence: TGCGCCAGCAGCTTGGTACAGGGGATGAACACTGAAGCTTTCTTT. This translates into CASSLVQGMNTEAFF.